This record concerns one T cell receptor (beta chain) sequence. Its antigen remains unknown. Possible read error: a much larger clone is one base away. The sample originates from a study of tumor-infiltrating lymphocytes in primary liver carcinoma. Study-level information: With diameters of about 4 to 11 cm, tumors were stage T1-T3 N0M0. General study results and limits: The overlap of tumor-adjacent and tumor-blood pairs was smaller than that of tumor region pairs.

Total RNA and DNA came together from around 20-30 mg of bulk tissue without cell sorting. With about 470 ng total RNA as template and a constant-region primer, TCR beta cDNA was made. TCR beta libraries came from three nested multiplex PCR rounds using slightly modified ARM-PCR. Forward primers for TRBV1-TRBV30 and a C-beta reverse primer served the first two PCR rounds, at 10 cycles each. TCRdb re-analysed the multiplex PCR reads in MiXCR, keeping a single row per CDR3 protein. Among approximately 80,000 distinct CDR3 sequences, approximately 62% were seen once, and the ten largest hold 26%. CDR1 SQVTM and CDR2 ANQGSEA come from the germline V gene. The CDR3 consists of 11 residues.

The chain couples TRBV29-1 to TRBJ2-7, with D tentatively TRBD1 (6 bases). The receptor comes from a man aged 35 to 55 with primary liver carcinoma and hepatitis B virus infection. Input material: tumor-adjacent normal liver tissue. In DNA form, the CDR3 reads TGCAGCTTCCTATGGGGGCACGAGCGGTACTTC. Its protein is CSFLWGHERYF.